These T cell receptor beta chains were read from a single sample in a study of T cells in Graves' hyperthyroidism and ophthalmopathy. Each CDR3 protein is one row after TCRdb ran MiXCR on the multiplex PCR reads. The data hold roughly 160,000 distinct CDR3 sequences, with less than 10% observed a single time. The sequencing sample was made of blood. These receptors all come from a woman younger than 35 with Graves' hyperthyroidism that later progressed to Graves' ophthalmopathy. Both conserved end residues are part of each CDR3. A D gene is named only where the DNA matches it firmly. Clone size is shown for a subset of rows, as once, few, many or a class of expanded clone.

v_gene	abundance	j_gene	d_gene	CDR3nt	CDR3aa
TRBV2	NA	TRBJ2-6	NA	TGTGCCAGCAGTCTTAAGCCCTCTGGGGCCAACGTCCTGACTTTC	CASSLKPSGANVLTF
TRBV29-1	many	TRBJ1-1	TRBD1	TGCAGCGGGGGGACAGGAAGGACTGAAGCTTTCTTT	CSGGTGRTEAFF
TRBV27	few	TRBJ1-2	TRBD1	TGTGCCAGCAGTGAACAGGGGGCTGGTGGCTACACCTTC	CASSEQGAGGYTF
TRBV12-3/TRBV12-4	many	TRBJ2-7	NA	TGTGCCAGCAGTCCCCACACGGACCTGACCTACGAGCAGTACTTC	CASSPHTDLTYEQYF
TRBV6-1	many	TRBJ1-5	TRBD1	TGTGCCAGCAGTCCCCGACAGGGTTCGAGCAATCAGCCCCAGCATTTT	CASSPRQGSSNQPQHF
TRBV5-1	many	TRBJ2-3	NA	TGCGCCAGCAGCCCCGGACAGATTCCAGATACGCAGTATTTT	CASSPGQIPDTQYF
TRBV7-3	NA	TRBJ2-2	NA	TGTGCCAGCAGCCTAACAGGGGGGGCCACCGGGGAGCTGTTTTTT	CASSLTGGATGELFF
TRBV10-3	NA	TRBJ2-3	NA	TGTGCCAAAGCGGAGGTGGCAGGAGGCACAGATACGCAGTATTTT	CAKAEVAGGTDTQYF
TRBV14	NA	TRBJ2-5	TRBD1	TGTGCCAGCAGCCAATGGGACAGGGGGGAGACCCAGTACTTC	CASSQWDRGETQYF
TRBV7-8	many	TRBJ1-1	TRBD1	TGTGCCAGCAGCCCGAAGTCCGGGACAGGGGACCCCATGAACACTGAAGCTTTCTTT	CASSPKSGTGDPMNTEAFF
TRBV25-1	many	TRBJ2-5	TRBD1	TGTGCCAGCAGTGAACCAGGGGGCGTGAAGACCCAGTACTTC	CASSEPGGVKTQYF
TRBV3-1	many	TRBJ2-1	NA	TGTGCCAGCAGCCAGAGGACCGGGCCCTCCTACAATGAGCAGTTCTTC	CASSQRTGPSYNEQFF
TRBV15	many	TRBJ1-6	NA	TGTGCCACCAGCGGGGGGGTTACGAATTCACCCCTCCACTTT	CATSGGVTNSPLHF
TRBV28	many	TRBJ2-7	NA	TGTGCCAGCAGTGCCTACAGGGAGGACTACGAGCAGTACTTC	CASSAYREDYEQYF
TRBV3-1	NA	TRBJ2-2	TRBD1	TGTGCCAGCAGCCAAGAGTCCGGGACAGGGGTGTCTAGGTCCTTTTTT	CASSQESGTGVSRSFF
TRBV5-8	many	TRBJ2-2	TRBD1	TGTGCCAGCAGCGCCGGACAGGGTTACACCGGGGAGCTGTTTTTT	CASSAGQGYTGELFF
TRBV20-1	many	TRBJ2-3	TRBD2	TGCAGCGCCGGGACTAGCGGGAGATCAGATACGCAGTATTTT	CSAGTSGRSDTQYF
TRBV6-1	many	TRBJ1-1	NA	TGTGCCAGCAACGGGCGGCGGGTCACTGAAGCTTTCTTT	CASNGRRVTEAFF
TRBV28	many	TRBJ1-5	TRBD1	TGTGCCAGCAGGTCAACAGGGGGGGGGGCCCAGCATTTT	CASRSTGGGAQHF
TRBV27	many	TRBJ2-1	TRBD1	TGTGCCAGCAGTTCACCGGGACAGGGGCGCAATGAGCAGTTCTTC	CASSSPGQGRNEQFF
TRBV15	many	TRBJ2-1	NA	TGTGCCACCAGCTCAAGGACGGCAAAAAGGGGCGATGAGCAGTTCTTC	CATSSRTAKRGDEQFF